This TCR beta chain derives from a study of OX40 agonist ivuxolimab in advanced cancers. The wider study: Every 2 weeks, ivuxolimab was infused into the patients intravenously at between 0.01 and 10 mg/kg. Two patients with cutaneous melanoma and one with hepatocellular carcinoma, three in total, showed partial responses. Study-wide findings and caveats: CD8+ T cells were the subset that, on average, had more expanded clones than CD4+. Among the nonresponders, some also had low normalized T-cell clonal expansion.

The CDR3 region is 10 residues in length, termini included. CDR1 is KGHSH, CDR2 LQKENI, per germline. Concerning this clone itself: Its specificity is not known. The conserved phenylalanine or tryptophan is not found at the CDR3 terminus, so this likely reflects a read error. The DNA is omitted, as the CDR3 cannot be located on it reliably, and the CDR3 follows TCRdb's listing.

Generated by immunoSEQ multiplex PCR, the TCRdb table keeps only in-frame clones and is missing some. The profile shows 6,500 to 10,000 clones, 87% of them singletons. This chain links TRBV18 with TRBJ2-6. This sample comprised CD4+ or CD8+ T cells sorted from blood, obtained in a trial of the OX40 agonist ivuxolimab. This clonotype was obtained from an adult with an advanced solid tumor such as melanoma, head and neck, liver or kidney cancer. CDR3 in amino acids: CASSPRGGGP.